The 16 T cell receptor beta chains in this list originate from one sample, sequenced in a study of radiotherapy plus CTLA-4 blockade in lung cancer. Clones were sequenced by immunoSEQ multiplex PCR, and TCRdb holds only the in-frame ones, with some missing. The sample has 50,000 to 70,000 clones; 77% are singletons. The sample here was peripheral blood, taken from a patient treated with radiotherapy plus ipilimumab. The origin of the receptors is a human donor with non-small cell lung cancer who had a partial response to radiotherapy plus ipilimumab.

V and J are TRBV2 and TRBJ2-3, with D unresolved. The CDR3 loop spans 12 amino acids. Germline CDR1 is SNHLY and CDR2 is FYNNEI. V dropped 8 bases and J dropped 6 bases, with 12 bases sitting between them. The CDR3 DNA follows: TGTGCCAGCTCAGGCTCCTATGATACGCAGTATTTT. Its translation: CASSGSYDTQYF.

This chain connects TRBV15 to TRBJ1-4; 8 nucleotides agree with TRBD1. Germline values: CDR1 LNHNV, CDR2 YYDKDF (reference sequence). With 4 bases clipped from V and 8 bases from J, the junction kept 9 bases outside the gene matches. The CDR3 totals 15 residues. The CDR3 bases are TGTGCCACCAGCATAGGACAGGGAAAGAAGGAAAAACTGTTTTTT. Translated, it gives CATSIGQGKKEKLFF.

CDR3 in DNA: TGTGCCAGCAGCTTTCAAGGGGCTCGCACAGATACGCAGTATTTT. It yields the protein CASSFQGARTDTQYF. The V gene is TRBV5-4, the J gene TRBJ2-3; TRBD1 might be the D (5 bases). Trimming took off 2 bases at V and 1 base at J, with 11 bases between the two ends. The CDR3 is 15 amino acids. The germline CDR1 and CDR2 sequences are SGHNT and YYREEE (reference sequence).

The CDR3 DNA sequence: TGTGCCAGCAGCGAAGACAGGGGGCTTACAGATACGCAGTATTTT. It specifies CASSEDRGLTDTQYF. This chain connects TRBV7-2 to TRBJ2-3; TRBD1 aligns across 10 bases. In germline, CDR1 is SGHTA, CDR2 FQGNSA. Trimming at V came to 5 bases and at J to 3 bases, leaving 5 bases not matched to a gene. This CDR3 spans 15 amino acids.

The chain carries TRBV4-2 and TRBJ2-1; tentatively, D is TRBD2 (5 bases). V was pared by 3 bases and J by 0 bases, with 15 bases between. Germline loops: CDR1 LGHNA, CDR2 YNFKEQ. The CDR3 loop spans 17 amino acids. CDR3 in DNA: TGTGCCAGCAGCCAGGGAGACTGGACGAGCTCCTACAATGAGCAGTTCTTC. The encoded protein is CASSQGDWTSSYNEQFF.

This chain connects TRBV21-1 to TRBJ1-2. TRBV21-1 is annotated as a pseudogene. The CDR3 has 14 amino acids. CDR3 bases: TGTGCCAGCAGCAATAGTCGGGGTGGCACTGGCTACACCTTC. Amino acids: CASSNSRGGTGYTF.

The chain employs TRBV9 and TRBJ2-1, with 11 bases matching TRBD2. The CDR3 sequence is 16 residues long. V trimming: 2 bases; J trimming: 3 bases; junction bases outside the gene matches: 4. The V gene's germline CDR1 is SGDLS and CDR2 YYNGEE. CDR3 protein: CASSVGTSGLYNEQFF. In DNA, the CDR3 is TGTGCCAGCAGCGTTGGGACTAGCGGCCTCTACAATGAGCAGTTCTTC. Variable domain in full (rest from reference TRBV9 and TRBJ2-1): DSGVTQTPKHLITATGQRVTLRCSPRSGDLSVYWYQQSLDQGLQFLIQYYNGEERAKGNILERFSAQQFPDLHSELNLSSLELGDSALYFCASSVGTSGLYNEQFFGPGTRLTVL.

The CDR3 protein is CASSHGPYEQYF. The CDR3 nucleotides are TGTGCCAGCAGTCATGGCCCCTACGAGCAGTACTTC. The J gene is TRBJ2-7, the V gene TRBV7-6; D gene unclear. Trimming pared 6 bases from V and 2 bases from J, leaving 8 bases between. CDR1 and CDR2 (germline): SGHVS, FNYEAQ. The length of the CDR3 is 12 residues.

V gene TRBV7-9 combines with J gene TRBJ1-1; 9 bases map to TRBD1. This CDR3 has 15 amino acids. From germline, CDR1 is SEHNR and CDR2 FQNEAQ (reference sequence). The V and J ends lost 3 bases and 0 bases, in that order; junction bases with no gene match: 2. The DNA of the CDR3 is TGTGCCAGCAGCTTTGGACAGGGGTTGAACACTGAAGCTTTCTTT. It specifies CASSFGQGLNTEAFF.

This CDR3 reads CASSGGVYEQYF. CDR3 bases: TGCGCCAGCAGCGGCGGGGTCTACGAGCAGTACTTC. This chain uses TRBV5-1 with TRBJ2-7, with D maybe TRBD2 (6 bases). The germline gives CDR1 SGHRS, CDR2 YFSETQ. Trimming shortened V by 4 bases and J by 3 bases, and 8 bases separated the two germline ends. The CDR3 is 12 amino acids.

The chain combines TRBV19 with TRBJ2-1; D is unclear. The CDR3 loop spans 13 amino acids. In germline, CDR1 is LNHDA, CDR2 SQIVND (reference sequence). Trimming took 1 base from V and 6 from J, leaving 7 bases between them. CDR3 region: CASSIALSNEQFF. CDR3 DNA sequence: TGTGCCAGTAGTATAGCACTGTCCAATGAGCAGTTCTTC.

The CDR3, as DNA: TGTGCCAGCAGCTCAGCGGGGACTAGCGGCACCTACAATGAGCAGTTCTTC. Protein: CASSSAGTSGTYNEQFF. This chain joins TRBV7-6 and TRBJ2-1; 11 bases fit TRBD2. The CDR3 spans 17 residues. Germline V CDR1 and CDR2: SGHVS, FNYEAQ. With V trimmed by 4 bases and J by 2 bases, 7 bases remained unmatched. Based on the CDR3 plus reference TRBV7-6 and TRBJ2-1, the full variable domain is GAGVSQSPRYKVTKRGQDVALRCDPISGHVSLYWYRQALGQGPEFLTYFNYEAQQDKSGLPNDRFSAERPEGSISTLTIQRTEQRDSAMYRCASSSAGTSGTYNEQFFGPGTRLTVL.

The chain has TRBV9 and TRBJ2-3; D not resolved. Germline V gene data show CDR1 as SGDLS and CDR2 as YYNGEE. The V gene lost 7 bases and the J gene lost 4 bases, with 16 bases spanning the gap. This CDR3 comprises 14 residues. This CDR3 reads CASATNVPPDTQYF. The CDR3 DNA reads as TGTGCCAGCGCCACTAATGTTCCTCCAGATACGCAGTATTTT.

This clone came up once. The chain uses TRBV28 and TRBJ1-1; D unresolved. Trimming took off 3 bases at V and 5 bases at J, with 13 bases between the two ends. CDR1 is MDHEN, CDR2 SYDVKM, per germline. This CDR3 is 14 amino acids long. DNA for the CDR3: TGTGCCAGCAGTTTGGACTACCTGCGGACTGAAGCTTTCTTT. Amino acids: CASSLDYLRTEAFF.

The chain is built from TRBV19 and TRBJ2-7; 9 bases are a match to TRBD1. The CDR3 sequence is 14 residues long. Germline loops: CDR1 LNHDA, CDR2 SQIVND (reference sequence). Trimming took 5 bases from V and 4 from J; bases not matched to a gene: 6. The CDR3 spells CASSLRTGVYEQYF. The DNA for the CDR3 is TGTGCCAGTAGTCTGCGGACAGGGGTGTACGAGCAGTACTTC. Variable domain in full (rest from reference TRBV19 and TRBJ2-7): DGGITQSPKYLFRKEGQNVTLSCEQNLNHDAMYWYRQDPGQGLRLIYYSQIVNDFQKGDIAEGYSVSREKKESFPLTVTSAQKNPTAFYLCASSLRTGVYEQYFGPGTRLTVT.

The chain uses TRBV6-5 and TRBJ2-3; D is unclear. CDR3 length: 16 residues. Trimming pared 2 bases from V and 0 bases from J, leaving 12 bases between. CDR1 and CDR2 from the germline V gene are MNHEY and SVGAGI. The CDR3 reads CASSYQAKSSTDTQYF. CDR3 sequence (DNA): TGTGCCAGCAGTTACCAGGCTAAATCTAGCACAGATACGCAGTATTTT.